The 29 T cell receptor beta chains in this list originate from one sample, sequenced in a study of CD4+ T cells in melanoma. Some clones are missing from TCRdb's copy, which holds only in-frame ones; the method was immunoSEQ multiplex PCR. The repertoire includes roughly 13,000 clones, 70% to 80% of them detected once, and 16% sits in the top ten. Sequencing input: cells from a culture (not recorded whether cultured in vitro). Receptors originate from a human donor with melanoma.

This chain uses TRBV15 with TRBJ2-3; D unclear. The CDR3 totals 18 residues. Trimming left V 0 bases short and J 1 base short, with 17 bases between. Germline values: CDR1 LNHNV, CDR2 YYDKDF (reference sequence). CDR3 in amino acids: CATSRDRSGLPRTDTQYF. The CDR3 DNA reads TGTGCCACCAGCAGAGATAGATCAGGCCTCCCCCGCACAGATACGCAGTATTTT.

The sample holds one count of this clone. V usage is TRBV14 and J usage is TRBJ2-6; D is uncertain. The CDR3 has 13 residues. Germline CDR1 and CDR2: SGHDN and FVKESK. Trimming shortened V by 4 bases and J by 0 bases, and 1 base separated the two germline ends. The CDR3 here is CASSLSGANVLTF. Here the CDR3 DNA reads TGTGCCAGCAGCCTCTCTGGGGCCAACGTCCTGACTTTC.

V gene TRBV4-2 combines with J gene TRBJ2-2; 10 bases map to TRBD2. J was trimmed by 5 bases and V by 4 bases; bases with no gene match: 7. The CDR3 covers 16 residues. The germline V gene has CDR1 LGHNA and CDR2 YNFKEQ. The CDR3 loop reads CASSLKAGGLTGELFF. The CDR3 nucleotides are TGTGCCAGCAGCCTGAAAGCGGGGGGGCTAACCGGGGAGCTGTTTTTT.

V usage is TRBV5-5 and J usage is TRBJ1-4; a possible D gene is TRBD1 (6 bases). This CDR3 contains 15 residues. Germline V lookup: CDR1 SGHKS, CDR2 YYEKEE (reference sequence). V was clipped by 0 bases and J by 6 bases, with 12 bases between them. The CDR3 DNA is TGTGCCAGCAGCTTGGTACAGGGTGGGTATGAAAAACTGTTTTTT. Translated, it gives CASSLVQGGYEKLFF.

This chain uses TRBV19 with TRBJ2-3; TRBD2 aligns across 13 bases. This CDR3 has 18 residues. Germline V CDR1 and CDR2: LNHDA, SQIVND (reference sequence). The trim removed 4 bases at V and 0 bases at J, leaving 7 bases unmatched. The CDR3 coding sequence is TGTGCCAGTAGTAAGGTGGGGACTAGCGGGACAAGCACAGATACGCAGTATTTT. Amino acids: CASSKVGTSGTSTDTQYF.

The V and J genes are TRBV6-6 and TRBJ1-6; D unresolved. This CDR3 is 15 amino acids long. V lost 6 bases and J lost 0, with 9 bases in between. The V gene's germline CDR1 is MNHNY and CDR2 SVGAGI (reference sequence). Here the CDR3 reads CASRDGSSYNSPLHF. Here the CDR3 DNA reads TGTGCCAGCAGGGACGGGAGCTCCTATAATTCACCCCTCCACTTT.

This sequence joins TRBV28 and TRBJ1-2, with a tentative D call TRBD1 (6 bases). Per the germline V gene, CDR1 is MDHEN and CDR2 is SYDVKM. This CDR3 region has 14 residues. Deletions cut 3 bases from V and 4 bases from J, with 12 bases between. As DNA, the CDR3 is TGTGCCAGCAGTTTGCGGGGGGCCAGCTATGGCTACACCTTC. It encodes CASSLRGASYGYTF.

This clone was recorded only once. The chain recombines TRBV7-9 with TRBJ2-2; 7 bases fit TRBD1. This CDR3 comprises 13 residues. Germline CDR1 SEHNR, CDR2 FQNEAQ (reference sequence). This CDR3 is CTGRGGYTGELFF. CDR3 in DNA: TGTACAGGGCGAGGGGGCTACACCGGGGAGCTGTTTTTT.

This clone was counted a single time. DNA for the CDR3: TGCGCCAGCAGCTTGGGACTTGCTCCGACCTACAATGAGCAGTTCTTC. Translation gives CASSLGLAPTYNEQFF. The rearrangement uses TRBV5-1 and TRBJ2-1; D is uncertain. Trimming took 0 bases from V and 2 from J, leaving 12 bases between them. The length of the CDR3 is 16 residues. Germline-derived CDR1 and CDR2 are SGHRS and YFSETQ.

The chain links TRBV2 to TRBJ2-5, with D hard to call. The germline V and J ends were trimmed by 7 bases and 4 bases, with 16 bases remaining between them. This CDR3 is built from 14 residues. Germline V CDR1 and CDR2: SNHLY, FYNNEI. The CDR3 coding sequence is TGTGCCAGCACGACTCATGGAAAGGCAGAGACCCAGTACTTC. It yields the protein CASTTHGKAETQYF.

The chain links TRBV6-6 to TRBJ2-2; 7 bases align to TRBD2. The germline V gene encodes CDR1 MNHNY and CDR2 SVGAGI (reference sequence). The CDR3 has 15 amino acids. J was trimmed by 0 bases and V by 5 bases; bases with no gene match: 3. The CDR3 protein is CASSLGTTNTGELFF. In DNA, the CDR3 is TGTGCCAGCAGTCTCGGGACTACGAACACCGGGGAGCTGTTTTTT.

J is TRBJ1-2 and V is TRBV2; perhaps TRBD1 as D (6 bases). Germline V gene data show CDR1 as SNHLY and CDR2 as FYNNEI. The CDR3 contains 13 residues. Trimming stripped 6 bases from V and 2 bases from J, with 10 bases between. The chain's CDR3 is CASSRDTNYGYTF. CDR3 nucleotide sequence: TGTGCCAGCAGCCGGGACACCAACTATGGCTACACCTTC. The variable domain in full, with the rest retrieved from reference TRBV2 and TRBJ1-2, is EPEVTQTPSHQVTQMGQEVILRCVPISNHLYFYWYRQILGQKVEFLVSFYNNEISEKSEIFDDQFSVERPDGSNFTLKIRSTKLEDSAMYFCASSRDTNYGYTFGSGTRLTVV.

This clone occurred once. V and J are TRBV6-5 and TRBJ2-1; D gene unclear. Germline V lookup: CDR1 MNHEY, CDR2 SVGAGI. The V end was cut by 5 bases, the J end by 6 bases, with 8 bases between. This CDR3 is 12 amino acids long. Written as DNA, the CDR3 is TGTGCCAGCAGTAACAGAGGCAATGAGCAGTTCTTC. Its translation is CASSNRGNEQFF.

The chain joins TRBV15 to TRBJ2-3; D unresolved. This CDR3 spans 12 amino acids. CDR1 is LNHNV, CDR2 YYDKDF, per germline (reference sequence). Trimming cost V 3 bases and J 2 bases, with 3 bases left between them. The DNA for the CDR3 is TGTGCCACCAGCAGGTACACAGATACGCAGTATTTT. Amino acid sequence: CATSRYTDTQYF.

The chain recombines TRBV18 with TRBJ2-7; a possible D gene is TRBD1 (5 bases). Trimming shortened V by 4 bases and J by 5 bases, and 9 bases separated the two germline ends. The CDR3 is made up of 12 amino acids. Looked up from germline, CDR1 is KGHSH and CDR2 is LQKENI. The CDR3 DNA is TGTGCCAGCTCACTAGACAGAGACGAGCAGTACTTC. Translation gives CASSLDRDEQYF.

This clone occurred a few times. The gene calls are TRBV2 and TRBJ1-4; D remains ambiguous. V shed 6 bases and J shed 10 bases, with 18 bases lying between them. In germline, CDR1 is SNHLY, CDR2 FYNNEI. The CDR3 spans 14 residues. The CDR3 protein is CASRGGWASGKLFF. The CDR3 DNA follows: TGTGCCAGCAGAGGAGGATGGGCCTCTGGAAAACTGTTTTTT.

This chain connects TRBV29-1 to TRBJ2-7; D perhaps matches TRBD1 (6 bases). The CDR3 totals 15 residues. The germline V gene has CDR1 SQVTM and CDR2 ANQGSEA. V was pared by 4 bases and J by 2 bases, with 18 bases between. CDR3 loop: CSVADGGYHPYEQYF. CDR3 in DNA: TGCAGCGTTGCAGATGGGGGCTACCATCCCTACGAGCAGTACTTC.

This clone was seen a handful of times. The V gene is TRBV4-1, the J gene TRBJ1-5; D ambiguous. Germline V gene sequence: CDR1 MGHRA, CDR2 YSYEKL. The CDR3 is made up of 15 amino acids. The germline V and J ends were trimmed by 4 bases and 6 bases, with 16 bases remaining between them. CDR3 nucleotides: TGCGCCAGCAGCCCTGGGGTCCCGGCCGGTCAGCCCCAGCATTTT. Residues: CASSPGVPAGQPQHF.

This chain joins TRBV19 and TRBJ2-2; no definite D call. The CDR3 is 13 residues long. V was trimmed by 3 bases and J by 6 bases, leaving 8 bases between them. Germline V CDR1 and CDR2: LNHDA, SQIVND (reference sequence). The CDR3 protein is CASSISGSGELFF. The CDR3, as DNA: TGTGCCAGTAGTATTTCCGGGTCCGGGGAGCTGTTTTTT.

The CDR3 DNA sequence: TGTGCCATCAGCGAACAGGGGGCAAGGGGCTACACCTTC. Amino acids: CAISEQGARGYTF. This chain joins TRBV10-3 and TRBJ1-2; 9 positions match TRBD1. The ends lost 6 bases at V and 8 bases at J; junction bases unmatched: 7. Looked up from germline, CDR1 is ENHRY and CDR2 is SYGVKD. The CDR3 sequence is 13 residues long.

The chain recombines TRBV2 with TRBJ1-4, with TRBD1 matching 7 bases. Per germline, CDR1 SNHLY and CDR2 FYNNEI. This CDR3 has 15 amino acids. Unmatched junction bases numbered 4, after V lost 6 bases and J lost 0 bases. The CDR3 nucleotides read TGTGCCAGCAGGGTCACAGGGGCAACTAATGAAAAACTGTTTTTT. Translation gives CASRVTGATNEKLFF.

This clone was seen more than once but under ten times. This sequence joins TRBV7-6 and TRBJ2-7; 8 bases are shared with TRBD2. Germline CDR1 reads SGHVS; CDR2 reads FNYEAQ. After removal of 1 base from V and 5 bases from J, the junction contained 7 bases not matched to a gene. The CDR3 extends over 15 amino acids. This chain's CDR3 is CASSLEAGGGNEQYF. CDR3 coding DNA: TGTGCCAGCAGCTTAGAGGCGGGGGGCGGGAACGAGCAGTACTTC.

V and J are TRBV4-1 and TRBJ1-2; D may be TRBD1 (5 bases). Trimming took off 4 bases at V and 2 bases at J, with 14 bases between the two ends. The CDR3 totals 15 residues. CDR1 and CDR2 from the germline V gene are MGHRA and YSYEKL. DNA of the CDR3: TGCGCCAGCAGCCCGGCCGGAGGGACGAACTATGGCTACACCTTC. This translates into CASSPAGGTNYGYTF.

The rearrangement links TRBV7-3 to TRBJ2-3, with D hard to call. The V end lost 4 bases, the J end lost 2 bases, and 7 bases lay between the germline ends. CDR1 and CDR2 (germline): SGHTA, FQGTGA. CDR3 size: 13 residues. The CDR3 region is CASSSTTTDTQYF. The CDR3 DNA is TGTGCCAGCAGCTCCACGACCACAGATACGCAGTATTTT.

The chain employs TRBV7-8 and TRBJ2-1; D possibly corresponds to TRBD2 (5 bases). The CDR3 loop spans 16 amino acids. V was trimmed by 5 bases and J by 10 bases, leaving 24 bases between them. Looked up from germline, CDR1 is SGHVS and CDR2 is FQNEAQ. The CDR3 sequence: CASSPGYKYVPGEQFF. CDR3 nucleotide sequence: TGTGCCAGCAGCCCCGGGTATAAATACGTCCCGGGAGAGCAGTTCTTC.

CDR3 amino acids: CASKGTGSNSPLHF. The DNA of the CDR3 is TGTGCCAGCAAGGGGACAGGGAGTAATTCACCCCTCCACTTT. V is TRBV6-5 and J is TRBJ1-6; 9 nucleotides match TRBD1. The ends lost 7 bases at V and 6 bases at J; junction bases unmatched: 4. The CDR3 extends over 14 amino acids. Per germline, CDR1 MNHEY and CDR2 SVGAGI.

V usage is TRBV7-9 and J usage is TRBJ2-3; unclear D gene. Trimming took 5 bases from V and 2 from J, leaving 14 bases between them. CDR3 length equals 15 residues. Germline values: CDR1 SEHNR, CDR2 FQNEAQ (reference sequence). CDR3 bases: TGTGCCAGCAGCCCTCGAAACCGCCCCACAGATACGCAGTATTTT. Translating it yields CASSPRNRPTDTQYF.

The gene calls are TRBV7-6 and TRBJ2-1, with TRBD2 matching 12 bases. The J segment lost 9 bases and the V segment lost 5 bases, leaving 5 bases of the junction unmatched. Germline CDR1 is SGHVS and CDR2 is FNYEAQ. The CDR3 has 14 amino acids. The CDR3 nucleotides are TGTGCCAGCAGCCAACAGACTAGCGGGGGTGAGCAGTTCTTC. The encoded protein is CASSQQTSGGEQFF.

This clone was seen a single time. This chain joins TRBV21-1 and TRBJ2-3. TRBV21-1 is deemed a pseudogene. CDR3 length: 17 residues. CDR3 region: CASSKGSGTSPADTQYF. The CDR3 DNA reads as TGTGCCAGCAGCAAAGGGAGTGGGACCTCACCAGCAGATACGCAGTATTTT.